This TCR beta chain emerged from a study of cytomegalovirus exposure and HLA in healthy donors. PCR primers comprised 60 Vbeta and 13 Jbeta primers. Source study methods: Roughly 11 million of the 75 million to 95 million unique TCR beta chains counted in a later analysis were shared. Clones were sequenced by immunoSEQ multiplex PCR, and TCRdb holds only the in-frame ones, with some missing. V, J and clone size were drawn from that table, and D and trimming were deduced from the DNA. The data show about 160,000 clones, roughly 84% seen once. Study-wide results and caveats: Most TCRs appeared rarely, but some public TCRs recurred in many donors. The sole available immune exposure information was CMV serostatus.

Note on this clone: The antigen is unknown.

The receptor comes from a man aged 18 to 29 in good health and CMV-seropositive. The material sequenced was PBMCs.

The CDR3, as DNA: TGTGCCAGCAGCTTAATGGGACAGGGGGCAGATACGCAGTATTTT. This sequence encodes CASSLMGQGADTQYF. This chain uses TRBV7-3 with TRBJ2-3; 11 nucleotides line up with TRBD1. The CDR3 totals 15 residues. Looked up from germline, CDR1 is SGHTA and CDR2 is FQGTGA. J lost 4 bases, V lost 1 base, and 1 base had no gene match.